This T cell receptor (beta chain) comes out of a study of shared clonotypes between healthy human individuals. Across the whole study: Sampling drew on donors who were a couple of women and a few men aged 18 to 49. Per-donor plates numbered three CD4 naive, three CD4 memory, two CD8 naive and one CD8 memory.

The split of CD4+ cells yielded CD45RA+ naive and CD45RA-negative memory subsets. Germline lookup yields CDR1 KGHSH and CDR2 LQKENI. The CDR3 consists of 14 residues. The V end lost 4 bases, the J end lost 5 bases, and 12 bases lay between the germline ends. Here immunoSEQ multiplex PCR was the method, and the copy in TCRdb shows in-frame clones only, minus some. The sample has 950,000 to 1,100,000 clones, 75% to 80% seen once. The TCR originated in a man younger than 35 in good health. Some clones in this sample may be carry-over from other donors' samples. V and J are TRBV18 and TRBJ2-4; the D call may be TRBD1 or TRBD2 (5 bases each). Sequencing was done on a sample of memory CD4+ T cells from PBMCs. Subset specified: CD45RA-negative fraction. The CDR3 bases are TGTGCCAGCTCACTGAACGGGGCCCAAAACATTCAGTACTTC. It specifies CASSLNGAQNIQYF.